This TCR beta chain was sequenced during a study of graft-versus-host responses after intestinal transplantation (dated by TCRdb to 2020 to 2023). Broadly, across the study: Recipients received multivisceral, liver-intestinal, or isolated intestinal transplants. Every recipient was given anti-thymocyte globulin induction, followed by approximately 3 years of maintenance tacrolimus and steroids. After intestinal transplantation, graft-versus-host and host-versus-graft alloreactive T cell clones in the graft, circulation and bone marrow were tracked using bulk TCR-beta CDR3 sequencing. To identify alloreactive clones, pre-transplant mixed lymphocyte reaction products were sequenced and then compared with unstimulated pre-transplant donor and recipient T cells. Of the approximately 24 intestinal transplant recipients enrolled in the cohort, one of whom was a retransplant, a few patients without pretransplant specimens were excluded. A peak of at least 4% donor T cells among recipient peripheral blood mononuclear cells was the definition used for donor T cell macrochimerism. Instead of going to the commercial service, samples from a few later patients were sequenced in-house on an Illumina MiSeq and processed with MiXCR. Beyond this particular receptor, the publication reports: GvH clones were detected in recipient bone marrow, and some appeared earlier in ileal mucosa or blood, consistent with an intestinal mucosal origin. Patients with donor T cell macrochimerism had high GvH to HvG T cell clonal ratios in their allografts. Peak levels of circulating GvH clones were associated with declines in HvG clones early after transplant. Conclusions were limited by the relatively low number and heterogeneity of intestinal transplant patients.

In the paper's terms, the time point label means: cells obtained before transplantation from donor or recipient. CD3+CD4+ and CD3+CD8+ populations were FACS-sorted from unstimulated pre-transplant donor and recipient cells taken from spleen or lymph nodes. V and J are truncated by 4 bases and 8 bases respectively, leaving an intervening sequence of 18 bases. Measured from the cysteine to the phenylalanine, the CDR3 is 14 residues long. Left in the record is the CDR3 DNA by itself, 42 bases read in frame from the first base. From the germline V gene, CDR1 is SGHDT and CDR2 is YYEEEE. Receptors were amplified or captured by the immunoSEQ multiplex PCR assay. In most patients, genomic DNA was isolated using the Qiagen DNeasy Blood and Tissue Kit and sent frozen to Adaptive Biotechnologies for TCR sequencing. For most patients, high-throughput TCR-beta CDR3 sequencing of genomic DNA was performed by Adaptive Biotechnologies. For the original study's pipeline: TCR sequencing data for some 17 patients were retrieved from Adaptive's ImmunoSEQ software; a few other patients were processed with MiXCR and VDJtools. To correct CD4 versus CD8 sorting errors, sequences present in both subsets at a frequency ratio below 5:1 were removed. Because the origin of CDR3 nucleotide sequences shared between donor and recipient could not be assigned, those sequences were removed. To count as alloreactive, a clone needed at least 2-fold expansion over unstimulated cells and a minimum CFSE-low frequency of 0.002% (template counts) or 0.001% (read counts). Clones were considered mappable if detected in sequenced pre-transplant spleen, lymph node, or MLR CFSE-low populations of the donor or recipient. Cumulative frequency of alloreactive clones was calculated as a percentage of all sequences weighted by copy number. TCRdb took this table from immuneACCESS and kept in-frame rearrangements with V and J called. Such tables lack part of the clones; where checked against another copy, unresolved V genes explain under half of the gap, and the rest is unexplained. V and J calls and clone size are as listed in that table; D and trimming were resolved from the DNA. Within this sample are about 130,000 clones, with just over 90% of them counted one time only. The top ten constitute around 0.16% of the sample.

With regard to this clone: Its antigen target is currently unknown. Base quality data are lacking; no much larger clone is found one base away.

The rearranged chain carries TRBV5-6 and TRBJ1-2; TRBD1 is possibly the D segment (6 matching bases). This TCR was recovered from a human donor who received an intestinal transplant. Sequencing was performed on unstimulated CD4+ T cells sorted from spleen or lymph node cells, taken before intestinal transplant. The DNA is as follows: TGTGCCAGCAGCACGCGGACAGCCCCAGGGGGCTACACCTTC. Translated, this gives CASSTRTAPGGYTF.